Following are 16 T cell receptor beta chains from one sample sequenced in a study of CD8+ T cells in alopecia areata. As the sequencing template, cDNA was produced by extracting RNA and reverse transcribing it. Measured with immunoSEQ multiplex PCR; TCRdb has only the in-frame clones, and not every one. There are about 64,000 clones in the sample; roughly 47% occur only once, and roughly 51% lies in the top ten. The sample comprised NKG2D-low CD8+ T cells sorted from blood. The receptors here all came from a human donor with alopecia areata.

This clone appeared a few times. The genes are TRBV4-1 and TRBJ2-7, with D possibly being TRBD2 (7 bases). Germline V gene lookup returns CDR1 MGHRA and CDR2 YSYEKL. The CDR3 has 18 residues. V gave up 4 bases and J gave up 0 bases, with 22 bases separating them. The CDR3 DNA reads TGCGCCAGCAGCCCGGGAGGCAGGGGCGAACAGAGCTCCTACGAGCAGTACTTC. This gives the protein CASSPGGRGEQSSYEQYF.

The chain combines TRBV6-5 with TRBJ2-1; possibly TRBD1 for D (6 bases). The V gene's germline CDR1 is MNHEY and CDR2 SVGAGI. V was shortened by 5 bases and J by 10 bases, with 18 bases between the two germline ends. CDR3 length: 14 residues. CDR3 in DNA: TGTGCCAGCAGTCCGACCGGAACAGGGAGAGAGCAGTTCTTC. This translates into CASSPTGTGREQFF.

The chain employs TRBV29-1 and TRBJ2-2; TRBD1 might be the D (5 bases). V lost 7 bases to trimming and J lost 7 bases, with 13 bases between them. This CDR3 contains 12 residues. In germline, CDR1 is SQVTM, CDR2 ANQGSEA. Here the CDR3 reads CSAALQGGELFF. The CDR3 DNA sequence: TGCAGCGCCGCACTTCAGGGCGGGGAGCTGTTTTTT.

CDR3 coding DNA: TGCGCCAGCAGCCAAGCGGGACAGGGTCCCTACGAGCAGTACTTC. As protein: CASSQAGQGPYEQYF. This chain links TRBV4-1 with TRBJ2-7; 9 bases fit TRBD1. V trimming: 1 base; J trimming: 2 bases; junction bases outside the gene matches: 3. The CDR3 runs to 15 residues. CDR1 is MGHRA, CDR2 YSYEKL, per germline.

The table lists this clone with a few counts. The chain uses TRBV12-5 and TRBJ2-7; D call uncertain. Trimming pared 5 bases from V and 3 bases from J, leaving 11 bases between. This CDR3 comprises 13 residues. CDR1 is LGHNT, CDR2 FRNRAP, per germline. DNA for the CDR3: TGTGCTAGTGGTCTCTCACCGAGCTACGAGCAGTACTTC. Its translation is CASGLSPSYEQYF.

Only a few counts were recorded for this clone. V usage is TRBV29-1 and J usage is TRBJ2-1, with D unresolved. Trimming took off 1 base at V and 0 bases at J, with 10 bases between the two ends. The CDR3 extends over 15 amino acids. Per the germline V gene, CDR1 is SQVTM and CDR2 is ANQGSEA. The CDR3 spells CSVEGLPSSYNEQFF. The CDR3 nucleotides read TGCAGCGTTGAAGGGCTACCGAGCTCCTACAATGAGCAGTTCTTC.

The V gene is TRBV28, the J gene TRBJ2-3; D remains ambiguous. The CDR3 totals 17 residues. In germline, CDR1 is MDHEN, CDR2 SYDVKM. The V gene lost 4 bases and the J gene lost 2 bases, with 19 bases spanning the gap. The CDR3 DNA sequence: TGTGCCAGCAGTTACCTCAATGGGCAGTTCGACACAGATACGCAGTATTTT. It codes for CASSYLNGQFDTDTQYF.

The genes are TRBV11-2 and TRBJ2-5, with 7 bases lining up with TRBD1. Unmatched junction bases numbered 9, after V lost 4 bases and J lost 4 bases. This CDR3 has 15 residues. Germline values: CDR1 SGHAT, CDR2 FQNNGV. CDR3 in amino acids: CASSWETGWGETQYF. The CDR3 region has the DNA TGTGCCAGCAGCTGGGAGACAGGGTGGGGAGAGACCCAGTACTTC.

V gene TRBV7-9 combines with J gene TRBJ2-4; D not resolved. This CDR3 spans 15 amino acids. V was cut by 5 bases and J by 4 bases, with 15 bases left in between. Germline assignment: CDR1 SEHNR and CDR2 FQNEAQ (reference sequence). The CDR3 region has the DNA TGTGCCAGCAGCCCTTCTTTTGTGGAGAAAAACATTCAGTACTTC. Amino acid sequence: CASSPSFVEKNIQYF. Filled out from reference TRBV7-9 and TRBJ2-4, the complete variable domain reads DTGVSQNPRHKITKRGQNVTFRCDPISEHNRLYWYRQTLGQGPEFLTYFQNEAQLEKSRLLSDRFSAERPKGSFSTLEIQRTEQGDSAMYLCASSPSFVEKNIQYFGAGTRLSVL.

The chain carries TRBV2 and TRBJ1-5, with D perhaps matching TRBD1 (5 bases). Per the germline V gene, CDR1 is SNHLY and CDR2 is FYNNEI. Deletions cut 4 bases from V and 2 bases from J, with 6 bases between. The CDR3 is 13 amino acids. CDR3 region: CASSGRGNQPQHF. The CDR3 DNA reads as TGTGCCAGCAGTGGCAGGGGCAATCAGCCCCAGCATTTT.

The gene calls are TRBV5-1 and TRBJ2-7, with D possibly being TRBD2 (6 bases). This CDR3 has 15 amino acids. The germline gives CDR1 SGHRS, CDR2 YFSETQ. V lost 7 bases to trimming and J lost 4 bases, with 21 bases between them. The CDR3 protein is CASRITTSNGYEQYF. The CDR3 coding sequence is TGCGCCAGCCGCATCACCACTAGCAACGGATACGAGCAGTACTTC.

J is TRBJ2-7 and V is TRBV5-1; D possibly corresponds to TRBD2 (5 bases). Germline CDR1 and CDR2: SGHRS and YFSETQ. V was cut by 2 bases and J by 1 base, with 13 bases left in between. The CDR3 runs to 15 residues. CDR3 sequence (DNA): TGCGCCAGCAGCTTCTCTAGCTTGACGTCCTACGAGCAGTACTTC. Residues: CASSFSSLTSYEQYF.

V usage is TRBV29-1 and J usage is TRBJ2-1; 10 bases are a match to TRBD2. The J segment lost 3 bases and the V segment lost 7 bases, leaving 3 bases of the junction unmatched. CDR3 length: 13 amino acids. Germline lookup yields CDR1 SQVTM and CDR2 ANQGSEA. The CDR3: CSASGSGYNEQFF. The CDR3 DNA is TGCAGCGCTAGCGGGAGTGGCTACAATGAGCAGTTCTTC.

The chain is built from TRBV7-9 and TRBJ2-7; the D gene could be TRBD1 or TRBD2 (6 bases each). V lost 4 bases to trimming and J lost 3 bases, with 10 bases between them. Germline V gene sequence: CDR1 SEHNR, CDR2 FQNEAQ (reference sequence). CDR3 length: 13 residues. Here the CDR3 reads CASSYREDYEQYF. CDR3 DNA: TGTGCCAGCAGCTACAGGGAGGACTACGAGCAGTACTTC. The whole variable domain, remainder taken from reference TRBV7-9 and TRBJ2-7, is DTGVSQNPRHKITKRGQNVTFRCDPISEHNRLYWYRQTLGQGPEFLTYFQNEAQLEKSRLLSDRFSAERPKGSFSTLEIQRTEQGDSAMYLCASSYREDYEQYFGPGTRLTVT.

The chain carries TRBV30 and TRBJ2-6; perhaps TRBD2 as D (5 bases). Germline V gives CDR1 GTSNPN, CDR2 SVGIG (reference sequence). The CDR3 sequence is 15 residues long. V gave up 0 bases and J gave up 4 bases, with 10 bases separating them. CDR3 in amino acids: CAWSVLGSGANVLTF. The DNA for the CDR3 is TGTGCCTGGAGTGTACTAGGATCCGGGGCCAACGTCCTGACTTTC.

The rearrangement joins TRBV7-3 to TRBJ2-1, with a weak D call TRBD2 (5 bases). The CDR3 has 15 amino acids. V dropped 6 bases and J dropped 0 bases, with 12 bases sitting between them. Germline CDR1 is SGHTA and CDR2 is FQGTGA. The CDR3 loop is CASRSGVSSYNEQFF. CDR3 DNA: TGTGCCAGCAGGTCCGGGGTGAGCTCCTACAATGAGCAGTTCTTC.